This paragraph covers one TCR beta chain sequence. Its binding antigen is unknown. This may be a read error, as it is one base from a much larger clone. Here the CDR3 omits its conserved ending phenylalanine or tryptophan, so a read error is the likely source. To purify naive CD4+ T cells, the Miltenyi Naive CD4+ T Cell Isolation kit was used, and CD25 microbeads served to deplete Tregs. Tregs, naive and memory CD4+ T cells from tumor, blood and ipsilateral draining lymph nodes of 4 or 5 breast cancer patients underwent full-length TCR alpha and beta sequencing. Tumor tissue, along with lymph nodes from ipsilateral axillary dissection, was perfused with PBS, minced, and then digested using collagenase I and hyaluronidase. FACS confirmed that the sorted cell populations were more than 90% pure. These data come from a study (dated by TCRdb to about 2015). About the full investigation: Whether tumor-infiltrating Tregs in breast cancer are recruited from blood Tregs or converted in situ from other CD4+ T cell subsets was tested.

General findings and caveats noted by the study authors: The greatest overlap of tumor-infiltrating Treg TCR alpha and beta sequences was with tumor naive CD4+ T cells, followed next by blood naive CD4+ T cells. The validation in the larger cohort was limited to a single TCR beta V-J rearrangement instead of whole repertoires. In terms of TCR gene usage, tumor memory CD4+ T cells clustered together with blood and lymph node memory CD4+ cells, as well as with lymph node naive CD4+ cells.

Unmatched junction bases come to 5, with V trimmed by 2 bases and J by 5 bases. Reading the germline V gene gives CDR1 MNHEY and CDR2 SVGEGT. The CDR3 region is 14 residues in length, termini included. Of the read, only the CDR3 DNA is kept; its 42 bases are in frame from base 1. Full-length TCR variable regions were amplified by 5' RACE PCR with constant-region reverse primers, followed by semi-nested PCR with Nested Universal Primer A. The ReliaPrep RNA Cell Miniprep System was used to extract total RNA, which was then reverse transcribed into 5'RACE-ready cDNA with the SMARTer RACE 5'/3' Kit. An Illumina MiSeq was used to sequence the full-length TCR alpha and beta libraries, which had been barcoded with multiplex adaptors. The published analysis was carried out like this. For each of nine subset-tissue groups, sequencing data from the five patients were pooled, and the groups were compared by unsupervised clustering of TCR gene usage. The Morisita-Horn index, with shared sequences weighted by their contribution to each repertoire, was used to calculate repertoire similarity. TCRdb ran its own pipeline on the public reads, namely fastp trimming at Q25 and MiXCR clone calling, and kept in-frame beta chains. Rows are unified per CDR3 protein, each entry keeping the most common DNA and genes. None of the V and J calls come from the authors' own analysis; TCRdb made them. The sample table shows about 53,000 distinct CDR3 sequences, and around 26% are seen once. Of the sample, approximately 3.4% is held by the ten largest clones.

The clonotype originates from a female donor with breast cancer. Recombination linked TRBV6-2 or TRBV6-3 to TRBJ1-2, and TRBD1 matches 7 of the central bases. Material for sequencing was tumor-infiltrating naive CD4+ T cells sorted from the breast tumor. Per the publication, the cell subset or site label means: naive CD4+ T cells, CD4+CD45RA+CD25-. The CDR3 region: CASSYAGDSYGYTY. The DNA is as follows: TGTGCCAGCAGTTACGCGGGGGACAGTTATGGCTACACCTAC.